The TCR beta chain under discussion was sequenced for a study of shared clonotypes between healthy human individuals. The CDR3 spans 15 residues. Trimming at V came to 5 bases and at J to 5 bases, leaving 8 bases not matched to a gene. Germline-derived CDR1 and CDR2 are SGHRS and YFSETQ. At the deep level, the assay was run. Each subset's genomic DNA was split evenly across several immunoSEQ plates. Replicate PCRs were loaded with roughly 300 ng DNA from unsorted PBMC, approximately 31,000 T cell genomes. Study processing details: ImmunoSEQ supplied junction-only sequences lacking quality scores, so filtering was different. Generated by immunoSEQ multiplex PCR, the TCRdb table keeps only in-frame clones and is missing some. Clone size and V and J calls were adopted from that table, with D and trimming inferred from the DNA. Of about half a million clones listed, 77% were seen once; the top ten hold around 12%.

Sequencing was carried out using PBMCs. The chain uses TRBV5-1 and TRBJ2-2, with 8 bases matching TRBD1. This TCR came from a woman in her forties in good health. Some clones in this sample may be carry-over from other donors' samples. Here the CDR3 reads CASSDGTGVTGELFF. DNA of the CDR3: TGCGCCAGCAGTGACGGGACAGGCGTTACCGGGGAGCTGTTTTTT.